The rows below give T cell receptor beta chains drawn from one sample of a study of T cells in Graves' hyperthyroidism and ophthalmopathy. MiXCR, applied by TCRdb to the multiplex PCR reads, yields one record per CDR3 protein. The table records fewer than 650,000 distinct CDR3 sequences, around 43% of them present only once. Sequencing used peripheral blood or thyroid tissue (not recorded which). These receptor sequences come from an adult woman with Graves' disease, either hyperthyroidism or ophthalmopathy (not recorded which). CDR3s include the opening cysteine and the closing phenylalanine or tryptophan. The D gene is left open where the match is weak. For some rows the clone size is stated as once, few or many, or as a class when expanded; others skip it.

clone_size	v_call	j_call	d_call	cdr3_nt	cdr3_aa
many	TRBV12-3/TRBV12-4	TRBJ2-5	NA	TGTGCCAGCACCTCTTCAGGAGAGACCCAGTACTTC	CASTSSGETQYF
NA	TRBV10-3	TRBJ2-5	TRBD2	TGTGCCATCAGTGCTGGCATAGCGGGAGCGGGGGAGACCCAGTACTTC	CAISAGIAGAGETQYF
few	TRBV7-9	TRBJ2-7	NA	TGTGCCAGCAGCCCAGGGGAAGGGGGCTACGAGCAGTACTTC	CASSPGEGGYEQYF
NA	TRBV7-4	TRBJ1-2	TRBD1	TGTGCCAGCAGTTTAGACAGGACAGGGAGAGGGGGCTACACCTTC	CASSLDRTGRGGYTF
NA	TRBV29-1	TRBJ1-1	NA	TGCAGACCCAGCGGCGACACTGAAGCTTTCTTT	CRPSGDTEAFF
NA	TRBV20-1	TRBJ2-3	NA	TGCAGTGGTAGGGCTGGGGTTGGCACAGATACGCAGTATTTT	CSGRAGVGTDTQYF
NA	TRBV7-2	TRBJ2-6	TRBD2	TGTGCCAGCAGCCCCGTCGGGGGGGACAACGTCCTGACTTTC	CASSPVGGDNVLTF
many	TRBV7-7	TRBJ2-7	TRBD2	TGTGCTAGCAGCCCCAGACTAGCGGGAGTCTACGAGCAGTACTTC	CASSPRLAGVYEQYF
many	TRBV5-1	TRBJ1-1	NA	TGCGCCAGCAGCTTGGGTCTTCAGACTGAAGCTTTCTTT	CASSLGLQTEAFF
NA	TRBV20-1	TRBJ1-1	NA	TGCAGTGGAAATGCGGGAGACACTGAAGCTTTCTTT	CSGNAGDTEAFF
NA	TRBV11-2	TRBJ1-5	TRBD1	TGTGCCAGCAGCTTAGGGGCAGGGGGAAATCAGCCCCAGCATTTT	CASSLGAGGNQPQHF
once	TRBV7-8	TRBJ1-5	NA	TGTGCCAGCAGCATCGGACTGAGTAATCAGCCCCAGCATTTT	CASSIGLSNQPQHF
few	TRBV10-3	TRBJ1-1	TRBD1	TGTGCCATCAAAGGACCCGGACAGGGTGACACTGAAGCTTTCTTT	CAIKGPGQGDTEAFF
many	TRBV28	TRBJ1-1	NA	TGTGCCAGCAGATCGGAAAACACTGAAGCTTTCTTT	CASRSENTEAFF
NA	TRBV11-2	TRBJ2-6	TRBD1	TGTGCCAGCAGCTCCGACAGGGCCGGGGCCAACGTCCTGACTTTC	CASSSDRAGANVLTF
NA	TRBV10-3	TRBJ2-6	TRBD1	TGTGCCATCGAGCCGGGACAGAGCTCTGGGGCCAACGTCCTGACTTTC	CAIEPGQSSGANVLTF
many	TRBV13	TRBJ1-2	TRBD1	TGTGCCAGCAGACTTATGGGACAGGGTTTATATGGCTACACCTTC	CASRLMGQGLYGYTF
NA	TRBV5-1	TRBJ1-2	TRBD1	TGCGCCAGCAGACAGGGACAGGGAAACTATGGCTACACCTTC	CASRQGQGNYGYTF